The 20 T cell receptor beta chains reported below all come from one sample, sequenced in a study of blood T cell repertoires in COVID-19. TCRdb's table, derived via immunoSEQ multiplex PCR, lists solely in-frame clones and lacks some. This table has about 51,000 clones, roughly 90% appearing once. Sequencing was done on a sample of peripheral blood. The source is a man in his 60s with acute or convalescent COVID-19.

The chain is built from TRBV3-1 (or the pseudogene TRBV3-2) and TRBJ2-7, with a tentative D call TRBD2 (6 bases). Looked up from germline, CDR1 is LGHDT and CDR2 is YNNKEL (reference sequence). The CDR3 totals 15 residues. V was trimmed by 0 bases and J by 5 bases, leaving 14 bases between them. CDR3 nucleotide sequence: TGTGCCAGCAGCCAAGAGTGCGGGGTGGTCCACGAGCAGTACTTC. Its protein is CASSQECGVVHEQYF.

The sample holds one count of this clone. CDR3 DNA: TGTGCCAGCAGCCAAGAGGAGGGAGGGCCCAGCACAGATACGCAGTATTTT. This sequence encodes CASSQEEGGPSTDTQYF. V and J are TRBV3-1 (or the pseudogene TRBV3-2) and TRBJ2-3; 7 positions match TRBD2. CDR1 is LGHDT and CDR2 is YNNKEL in the germline V gene (reference sequence). The CDR3 consists of 17 residues. Unmatched junction bases numbered 6, after V lost 0 bases and J lost 0 bases.

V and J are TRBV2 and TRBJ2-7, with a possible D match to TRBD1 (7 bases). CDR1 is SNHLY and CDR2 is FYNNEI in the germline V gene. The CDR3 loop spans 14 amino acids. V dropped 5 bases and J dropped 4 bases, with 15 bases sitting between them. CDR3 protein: CASSPSAGGYEQYF. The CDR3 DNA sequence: TGTGCCAGCAGTCCCTCGGCAGGGGGGTACGAGCAGTACTTC.

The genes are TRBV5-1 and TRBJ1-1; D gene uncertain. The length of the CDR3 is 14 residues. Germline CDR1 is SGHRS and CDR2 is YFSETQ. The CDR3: CVSSPEGLGTEAFF. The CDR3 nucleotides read TGCGTCTCCTCTCCGGAGGGTTTGGGGACTGAAGCTTTCTTT.

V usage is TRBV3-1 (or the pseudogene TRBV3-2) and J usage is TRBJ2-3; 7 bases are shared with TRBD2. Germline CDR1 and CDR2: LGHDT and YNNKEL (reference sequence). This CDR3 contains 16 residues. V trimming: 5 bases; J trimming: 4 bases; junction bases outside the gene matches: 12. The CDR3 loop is CASSRRVAGVADTQYF. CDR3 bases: TGTGCCAGCAGCAGGCGGGTAGCGGGCGTCGCAGATACGCAGTATTTT.

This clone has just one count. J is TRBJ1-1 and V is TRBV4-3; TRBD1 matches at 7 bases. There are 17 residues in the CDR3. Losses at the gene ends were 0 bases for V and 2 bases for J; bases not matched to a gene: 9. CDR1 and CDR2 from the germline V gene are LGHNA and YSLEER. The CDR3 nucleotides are TGCGCCAGCAGCCAAGAAGTAACAGGGGTGGGAAACACTGAAGCTTTCTTT. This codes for CASSQEVTGVGNTEAFF.

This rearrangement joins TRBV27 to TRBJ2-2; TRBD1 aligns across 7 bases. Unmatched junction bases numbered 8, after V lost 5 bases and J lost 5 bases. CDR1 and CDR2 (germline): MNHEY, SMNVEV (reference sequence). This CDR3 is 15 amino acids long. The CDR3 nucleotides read TGTGCCAGCAGTCCAAACAGGGGTGGGACCGGGGAGCTGTTTTTT. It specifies CASSPNRGGTGELFF.

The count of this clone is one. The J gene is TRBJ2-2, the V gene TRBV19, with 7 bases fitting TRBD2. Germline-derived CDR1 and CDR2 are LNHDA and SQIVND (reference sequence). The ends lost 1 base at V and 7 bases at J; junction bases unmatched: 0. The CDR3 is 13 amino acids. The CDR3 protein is CASSIGGGGELFF. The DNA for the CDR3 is TGTGCCAGTAGTATAGGGGGGGGCGGGGAGCTGTTTTTT.

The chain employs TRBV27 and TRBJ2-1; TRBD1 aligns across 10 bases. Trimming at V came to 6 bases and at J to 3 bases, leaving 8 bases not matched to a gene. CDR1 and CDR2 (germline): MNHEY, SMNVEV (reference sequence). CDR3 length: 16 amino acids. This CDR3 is CASSTTGTGVYNEQFF. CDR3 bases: TGTGCCAGCAGCACAACCGGGACAGGGGTCTACAATGAGCAGTTCTTC.

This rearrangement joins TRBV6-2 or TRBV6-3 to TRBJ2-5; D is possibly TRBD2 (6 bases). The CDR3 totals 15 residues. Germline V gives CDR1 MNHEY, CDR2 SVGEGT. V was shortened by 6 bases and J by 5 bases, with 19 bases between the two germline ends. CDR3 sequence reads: CASSRGSGGKETQYF. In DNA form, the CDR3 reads TGTGCCAGCAGCCGGGGTTCCGGGGGAAAGGAGACCCAGTACTTC.

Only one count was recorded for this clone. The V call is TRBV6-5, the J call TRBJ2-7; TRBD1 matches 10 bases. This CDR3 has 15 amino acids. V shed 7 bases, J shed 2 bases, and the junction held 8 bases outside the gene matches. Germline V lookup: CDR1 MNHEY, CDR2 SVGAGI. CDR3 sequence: CASTLPGTGAYEQYF. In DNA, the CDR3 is TGTGCCAGCACCCTCCCCGGGACAGGGGCCTACGAGCAGTACTTC.

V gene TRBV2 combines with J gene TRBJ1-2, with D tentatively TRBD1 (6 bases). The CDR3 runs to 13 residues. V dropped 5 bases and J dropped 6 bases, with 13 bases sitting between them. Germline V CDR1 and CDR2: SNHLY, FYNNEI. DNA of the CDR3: TGTGCCAGCAGTCCACAGGGTAAAGATGGCTACACCTTC. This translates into CASSPQGKDGYTF.

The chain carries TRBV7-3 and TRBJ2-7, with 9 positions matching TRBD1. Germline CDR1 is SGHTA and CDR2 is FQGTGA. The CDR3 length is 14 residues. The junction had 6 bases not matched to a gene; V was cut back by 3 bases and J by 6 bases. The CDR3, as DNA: TGTGCCAGCAGCTTGGACAGGGGAGCGGGCGAGCAGTACTTC. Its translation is CASSLDRGAGEQYF.

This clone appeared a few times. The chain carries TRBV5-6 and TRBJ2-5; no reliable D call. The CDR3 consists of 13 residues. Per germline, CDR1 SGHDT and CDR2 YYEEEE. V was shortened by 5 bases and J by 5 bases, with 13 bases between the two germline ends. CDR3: CASRPTGTETQYF. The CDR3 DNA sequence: TGTGCCAGCAGACCGACTGGTACGGAGACCCAGTACTTC.

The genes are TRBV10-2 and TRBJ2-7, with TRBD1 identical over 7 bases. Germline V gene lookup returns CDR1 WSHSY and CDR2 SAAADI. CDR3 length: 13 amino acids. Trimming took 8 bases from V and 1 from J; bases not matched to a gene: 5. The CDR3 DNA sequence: TGCGCCAGCGGGGGACAGACGTCCTACGAGCAGTACTTC. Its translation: CASGGQTSYEQYF.

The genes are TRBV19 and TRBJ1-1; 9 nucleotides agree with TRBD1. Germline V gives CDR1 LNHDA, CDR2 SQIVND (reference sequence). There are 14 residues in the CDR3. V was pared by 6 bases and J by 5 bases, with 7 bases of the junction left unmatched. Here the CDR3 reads CASSPQGAGTEAFF. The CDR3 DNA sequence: TGTGCCAGTAGCCCACAGGGGGCAGGAACTGAAGCTTTCTTT.

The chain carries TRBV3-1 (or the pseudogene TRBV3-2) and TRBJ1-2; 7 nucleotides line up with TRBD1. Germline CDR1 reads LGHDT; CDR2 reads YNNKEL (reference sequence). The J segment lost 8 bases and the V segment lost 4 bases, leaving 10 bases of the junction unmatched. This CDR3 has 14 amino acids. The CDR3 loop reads CASSPRGLQGGYTF. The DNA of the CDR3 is TGTGCCAGCAGCCCGAGGGGATTACAGGGGGGCTACACCTTC.

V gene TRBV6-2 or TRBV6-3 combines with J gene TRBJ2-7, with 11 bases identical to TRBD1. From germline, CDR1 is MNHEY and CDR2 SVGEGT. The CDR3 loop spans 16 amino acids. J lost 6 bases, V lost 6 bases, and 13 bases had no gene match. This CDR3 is CASSPTIGQGAGEQYF. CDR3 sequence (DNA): TGTGCCAGCAGCCCTACCATAGGACAGGGGGCTGGCGAGCAGTACTTC.

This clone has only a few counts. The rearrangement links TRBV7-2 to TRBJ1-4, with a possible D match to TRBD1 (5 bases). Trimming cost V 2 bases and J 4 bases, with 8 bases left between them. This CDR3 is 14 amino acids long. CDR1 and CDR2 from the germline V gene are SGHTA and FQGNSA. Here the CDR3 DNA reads TGTGCCAGCAGCTTACAGGGATATAATGAAAAACTGTTTTTT. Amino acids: CASSLQGYNEKLFF.

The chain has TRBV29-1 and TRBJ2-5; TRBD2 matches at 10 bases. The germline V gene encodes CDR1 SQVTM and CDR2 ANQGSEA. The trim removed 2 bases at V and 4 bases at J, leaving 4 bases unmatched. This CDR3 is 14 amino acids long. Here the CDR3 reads CSVELAGEGETQYF. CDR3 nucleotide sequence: TGCAGCGTTGAACTAGCGGGAGAAGGAGAGACCCAGTACTTC.